Sequencing of this T cell receptor beta chain was carried out in a study of blood T cell repertoires in COVID-19. Background on the study: Acute-phase and convalescent COVID-19 samples originated in the United States, Italy and Spain. T cells, B-cell-depleted T cells, or PBMCs provided the cDNA or gDNA that served as material.

Germline trimming cut 5 bases from V and 7 bases from J; bases unmatched to any gene: 9. This CDR3 has 15 residues. Per the germline V gene, CDR1 is MNHEY and CDR2 is SVGEGT. Libraries were prepared by immunoSEQ multiplex PCR; TCRdb keeps only in-frame clonotypes and omits some of them. The repertoire includes approximately 290,000 clones, roughly 91% of them detected once, and 11% sits in the top ten. The count of this clone is one. Sequenced: peripheral blood. The chain employs TRBV6-2 or TRBV6-3 and TRBJ2-3; 10 bases fit TRBD2. The receptor was derived from a woman aged 25 to 39 with COVID-19, enrolled during active disease. This CDR3 is CASSRSGGALHTQYF. DNA for the CDR3: TGTGCCAGCAGTCGCAGCGGGGGGGCACTGCATACGCAGTATTTT.